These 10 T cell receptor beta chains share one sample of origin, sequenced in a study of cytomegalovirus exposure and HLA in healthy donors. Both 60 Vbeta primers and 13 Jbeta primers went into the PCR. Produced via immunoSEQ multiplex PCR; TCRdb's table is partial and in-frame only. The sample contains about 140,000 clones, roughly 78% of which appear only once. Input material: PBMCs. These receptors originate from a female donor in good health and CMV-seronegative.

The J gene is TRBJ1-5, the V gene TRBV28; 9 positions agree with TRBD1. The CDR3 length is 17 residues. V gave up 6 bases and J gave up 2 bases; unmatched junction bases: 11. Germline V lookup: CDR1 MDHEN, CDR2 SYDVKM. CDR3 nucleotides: TGTGCCAGCAGCGGATCCGGGACAGGGCGACGCAATCAGCCCCAGCATTTT. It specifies CASSGSGTGRRNQPQHF. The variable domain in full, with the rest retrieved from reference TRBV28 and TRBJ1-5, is DVKVTQSSRYLVKRTGEKVFLECVQDMDHENMFWYRQDPGLGLRLIYFSYDVKMKEKGDIPEGYSVSREKKERFSLILESASTNQTSMYLCASSGSGTGRRNQPQHFGDGTRLSIL.

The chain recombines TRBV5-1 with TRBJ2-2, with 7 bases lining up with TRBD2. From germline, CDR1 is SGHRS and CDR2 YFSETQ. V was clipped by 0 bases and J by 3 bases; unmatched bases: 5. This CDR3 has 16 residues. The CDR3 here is CASSLVGGSHTGELFF. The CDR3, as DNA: TGCGCCAGCAGCTTGGTCGGCGGGAGCCACACCGGGGAGCTGTTTTTT.

Here the CDR3 DNA reads TGTGCCAGCAGCCCGAGGGTCGGGGAGAACACTGAAGCTTTCTTT. Its translation: CASSPRVGENTEAFF. The chain recombines TRBV7-9 with TRBJ1-1, with D uncertain. The CDR3 contains 15 residues. The germline gives CDR1 SEHNR, CDR2 FQNEAQ (reference sequence). Trimming took off 5 bases at V and 1 base at J, with 14 bases between the two ends.

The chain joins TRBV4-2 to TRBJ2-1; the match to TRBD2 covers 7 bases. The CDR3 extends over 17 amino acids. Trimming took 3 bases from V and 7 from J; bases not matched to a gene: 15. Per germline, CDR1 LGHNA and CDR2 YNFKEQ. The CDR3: CASSHDRAGMSGNEQFF. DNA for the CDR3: TGTGCCAGCAGCCACGACCGAGCGGGAATGTCAGGTAATGAGCAGTTCTTC.

CDR3 bases: TGTGCCAGCAGTTTATCCGGGGGTCTAACTAACTATGGCTACACCTTC. Translating it yields CASSLSGGLTNYGYTF. This chain connects TRBV28 to TRBJ1-2, with D possibly being TRBD1 (5 bases). Germline assignment: CDR1 MDHEN and CDR2 SYDVKM. The CDR3 has 16 residues. V lost 1 base to trimming and J lost 0 bases, with 12 bases between them.

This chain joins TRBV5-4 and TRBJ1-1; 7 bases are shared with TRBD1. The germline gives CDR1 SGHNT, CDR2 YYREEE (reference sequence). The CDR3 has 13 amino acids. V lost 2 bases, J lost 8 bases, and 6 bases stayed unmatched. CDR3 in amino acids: CASSLSPRGEAFF. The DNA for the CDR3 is TGTGCCAGCAGCTTAAGTCCCAGGGGGGAAGCTTTCTTT.

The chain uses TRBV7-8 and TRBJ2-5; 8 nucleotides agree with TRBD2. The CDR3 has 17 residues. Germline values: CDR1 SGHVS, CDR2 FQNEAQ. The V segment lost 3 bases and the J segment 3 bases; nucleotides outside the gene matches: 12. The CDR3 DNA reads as TGTGCCAGCAGCTTTCTCCCGACTGGCGGGGGGAAAGAGACCCAGTACTTC. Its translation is CASSFLPTGGGKETQYF.

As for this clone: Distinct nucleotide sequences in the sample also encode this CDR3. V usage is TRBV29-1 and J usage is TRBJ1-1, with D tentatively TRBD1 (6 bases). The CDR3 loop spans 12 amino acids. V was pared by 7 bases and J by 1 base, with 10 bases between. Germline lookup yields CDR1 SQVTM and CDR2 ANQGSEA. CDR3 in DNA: TGCAGCGGAGGACAGTCGAACACTGAAGCTTTCTTT. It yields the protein CSGGQSNTEAFF.

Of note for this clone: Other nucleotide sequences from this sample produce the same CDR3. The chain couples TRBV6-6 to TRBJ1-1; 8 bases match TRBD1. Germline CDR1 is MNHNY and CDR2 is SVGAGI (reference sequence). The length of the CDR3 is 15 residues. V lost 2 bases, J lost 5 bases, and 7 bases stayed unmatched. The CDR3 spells CASSYPGQGRTEAFF. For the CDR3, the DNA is TGTGCCAGCAGTTACCCAGGACAGGGACGGACTGAAGCTTTCTTT.

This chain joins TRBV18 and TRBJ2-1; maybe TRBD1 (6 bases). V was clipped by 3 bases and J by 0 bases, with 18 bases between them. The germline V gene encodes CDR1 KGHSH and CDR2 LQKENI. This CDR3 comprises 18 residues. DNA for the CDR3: TGTGCCAGCTCACCGCCAACAGGGCCCCTCAGCTCCTACAATGAGCAGTTCTTC. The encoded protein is CASSPPTGPLSSYNEQFF.